The rows below give T cell receptor beta chains drawn from one sample of a study of blood T cell repertoires in COVID-19. The data were produced by immunoSEQ multiplex PCR, yet TCRdb's version contains in-frame clones alone and is incomplete. The sample includes approximately 360,000 clones, around 87% of them seen just once. Sequenced input: PBMCs or T cells enriched from blood (not recorded which). Receptor source: a man aged 35-49 years in a cohort exposed to, infected with or recovered from COVID-19 (not recorded which). Each CDR3 is given with its conserved first and last residue. The D gene is left open where the match is weak. The size entry is marked missing in some rows and otherwise reads once, few, many or a size class.

TRBD1 | NA | TRBJ1-1 | TRBV2 | TGTGCCAGCACCCGACAGGGGTTAGACACTGAAGCTTTCTTT | CASTRQGLDTEAFF
NA | NA | TRBJ1-1 | TRBV19 | TGTGCCAGTAGAAGCGGGGACCGCGGCACTGAAGCTTTCTTT | CASRSGDRGTEAFF
NA | NA | TRBJ2-3 | TRBV7-8 | TGTGCCAGCAGCTCGGGACAACCACTCACAGATACGCAGTATTTT | CASSSGQPLTDTQYF
TRBD1 | few | TRBJ1-4 | TRBV19 | TGTGCCAGTAAACTAAACAGGGGAACTAATGAAAAACTGTTTTTT | CASKLNRGTNEKLFF
NA | NA | TRBJ2-2 | TRBV7-6 | TGTGCCAGCAGCTTGGTCCAGGGATTAAACACCGGGGAGCTGTTTTTT | CASSLVQGLNTGELFF
NA | few | TRBJ2-6 | TRBV1 | TGCACCAGCAGCCGAGACGGCTCTGGGGCCAACGTCCTGACTTTC | CTSSRDGSGANVLTF
TRBD1 | NA | TRBJ1-2 | TRBV30 | TGTGCCTCTCCGGGACAGGGCGAAAACTATGGCTACACCTTC | CASPGQGENYGYTF
NA | NA | TRBJ2-2 | TRBV5-1 | TGCGCCAGCAGCTTAATGGGGGCGCGGGACACCGGGGAGCTGTTTTTT | CASSLMGARDTGELFF
NA | NA | TRBJ1-1 | TRBV18 | TGTGCCAGCTCACCAGGACAGAACACTGAAGCTTTCTTT | CASSPGQNTEAFF
TRBD1 | few | TRBJ1-2 | TRBV5-1 | TGCGCCAGCAGCATGGGACAGGCCGGGGCGGGCTACACCTTC | CASSMGQAGAGYTF
NA | NA | TRBJ1-1 | TRBV19 | TGTGCCAGTAGTATGGTGGACAATATGAACACTGAAGCTTTCTTT | CASSMVDNMNTEAFF
NA | once | TRBJ1-6 | TRBV7-9 | TGTGCCAGCAGCGGGACTTCGGGTTCACCCCTCCACTTT | CASSGTSGSPLHF
NA | NA | TRBJ2-3 | TRBV27 | TGTGCCAGCAGCAGGCTTGGCACAGATACGCAGTATTTT | CASSRLGTDTQYF
TRBD1 | NA | TRBJ1-1 | TRBV27 | TGTGCCAGCAGTCCCCGACAGGGGATGAACACTGAAGCTTTCTTT | CASSPRQGMNTEAFF
NA | NA | TRBJ2-2 | TRBV19 | TGTGCCAGTAGTACCGCCCCGGGGGATGCCGCGAACACCGGGGAGCTGTTTTTT | CASSTAPGDAANTGELFF
NA | NA | TRBJ2-5 | TRBV19 | TGTGCCAGTAGTAACAGGGTGCAAGAGACCCAGTACTTC | CASSNRVQETQYF
NA | NA | TRBJ2-1 | TRBV7-9 | TGTGCCGGACAGCTAGACTCCTACAATGAGCAGTTCTTC | CAGQLDSYNEQFF
TRBD1 | NA | TRBJ1-1 | TRBV7-3 | TGTGCCAGCAGCCTCAGGGGGGACACTGAAGCTTTCTTT | CASSLRGDTEAFF
TRBD2 | once | TRBJ2-1 | TRBV12-5 | TGTGCTAGTGGTTTGGCTATTAGCGGGAGGGCCAATGAGCAGTTCTTC | CASGLAISGRANEQFF
NA | NA | TRBJ2-2 | TRBV7-3 | TGTGCCAGCAGCTTAACGACTAGAAACACCGGGGAGCTGTTTTTT | CASSLTTRNTGELFF
NA | NA | TRBJ1-3 | TRBV28 | TGTGCCAGCAGACCTAGGGGGTCTGGAAACACCATATATTTT | CASRPRGSGNTIYF
NA | NA | TRBJ1-2 | TRBV30 | TGTGCCTGGAGTGAAAAAGGCCCGGGGGGGCGCAGCTATGGCTACACCTTC | CAWSEKGPGGRSYGYTF
TRBD1 | NA | TRBJ2-1 | TRBV25-1 | TGTGCCAGCAGTGAATCCCCGCAGGGGGCGCGTGAGCAGTTCTTC | CASSESPQGAREQFF
NA | NA | TRBJ1-5 | TRBV6-5 | TGTGCCAGCAGGGCAGGGGAGCGGCAGCCCCAGCATTTT | CASRAGERQPQHF
TRBD2 | NA | TRBJ2-5 | TRBV7-6 | TGTGCCAGCAGCGGGACTAGCGGGAGGGGAAAGACCCAGTACTTC | CASSGTSGRGKTQYF
TRBD2 | once | TRBJ2-7 | TRBV10-3 | TGTGCCATCAGTGAAGTGGGCGGGAGCTCCTACGAGCAGTACTTC | CAISEVGGSSYEQYF
NA | NA | TRBJ2-7 | TRBV5-4 | TGTGCCAGCAGGCCAATGGAGGGGAATTACGAGCAGTACTTC | CASRPMEGNYEQYF
NA | few | TRBJ1-4 | TRBV3-1/TRBV3-2 | TGTGCCAGCAGCCAACGGGGAACTAATGAAAAACTGTTTTTT | CASSQRGTNEKLFF
NA | NA | TRBJ2-6 | TRBV2 | TGTGCCAGCAGTGGTCCCAGGGGGGCTGGGGCCAACGTCCTGACTTTC | CASSGPRGAGANVLTF
TRBD2 | NA | TRBJ2-4 | TRBV9 | TGTGCCAGCAGCTTAGGGACTAGCGGGAGGGCCAAAAACATTCAGTACTTC | CASSLGTSGRAKNIQYF
NA | NA | TRBJ1-4 | TRBV3-1/TRBV3-2 | TGTGCCAGCAGCCTAAGGTGGGGCAACGGCGAAAAACTGTTTTTT | CASSLRWGNGEKLFF
TRBD1 | once | TRBJ1-5 | TRBV6-5 | TGTGCCAGCAGACCGGGACAGGGAAGGAATCAGCCCCAGCATTTT | CASRPGQGRNQPQHF
NA | NA | TRBJ2-5 | TRBV4-1 | TGCGCCAGCAGCCACCCCCACCGGGACTCCAAGAGAACCCAGTACTTC | CASSHPHRDSKRTQYF
TRBD1 | NA | TRBJ2-7 | TRBV28 | TGTGCCAGCAGTGGCCTGGGACAGTCCTACGAGCAGTACTTC | CASSGLGQSYEQYF
NA | NA | TRBJ2-3 | TRBV3-1/TRBV3-2 | TGTGCCAGCATGCAGGGCCTCACAGATACGCAGTATTTT | CASMQGLTDTQYF
TRBD1 | NA | TRBJ1-2 | TRBV3-1/TRBV3-2 | TGTGCCAGCAGCCAGGGGACAGGGGGCTATGGCTACACCTTC | CASSQGTGGYGYTF
TRBD2 | NA | TRBJ2-3 | TRBV5-3 | TGTGCCAGAAGCCCCAGAGCGGGAGCGCTCACAGATACGCAGTATTTT | CARSPRAGALTDTQYF
TRBD2 | NA | TRBJ2-1 | TRBV11-2 | TGTGCCAGCAGCTCTAGCGGGAGGTTCAATGAGCAGTTCTTC | CASSSSGRFNEQFF
TRBD1 | NA | TRBJ2-3 | TRBV13 | TGTGCCAGCAGCTTAGGCGTGGGACAGGGGACGCACACAGATACGCAGTATTTT | CASSLGVGQGTHTDTQYF
NA | NA | TRBJ2-3 | TRBV11-2 | TGTGCCAGCAGCTTAAATAGCCGAACAGATACGCAGTATTTT | CASSLNSRTDTQYF
TRBD1 | NA | TRBJ2-5 | TRBV18 | TGTGCCAGCTCACCTCGACAGGGGGCCGAAGAGACCCAGTACTTC | CASSPRQGAEETQYF
TRBD2 | NA | TRBJ2-4 | TRBV28 | TGTGCCAGCAGTAAAGTAGGCGGGAGCGAACCCAAAAACATTCAGTACTTC | CASSKVGGSEPKNIQYF
NA | NA | TRBJ2-2 | TRBV15 | TGTGCCACCAGCAGAGGAGATACTGTGGGGGAGCTGTTTTTT | CATSRGDTVGELFF
NA | NA | TRBJ1-1 | TRBV5-5 | TGTGCCAGCAGCTTGCAGGTAGGCTGGAACACTGAAGCTTTCTTT | CASSLQVGWNTEAFF
TRBD2 | NA | TRBJ2-1 | TRBV4-1 | TGCGCCAGCAGCCAAGATAGAGCGGGAATAAACAATGAGCAGTTCTTC | CASSQDRAGINNEQFF
TRBD2 | many | TRBJ2-2 | TRBV15 | TGTGCCACCAAAGTAGGGAGGGCGGAAACCGGGGAGCTGTTTTTT | CATKVGRAETGELFF
NA | NA | TRBJ1-1 | TRBV27 | TGTGCCAGCATAGGACGGGGAATGAACACTGAAGCTTTCTTT | CASIGRGMNTEAFF